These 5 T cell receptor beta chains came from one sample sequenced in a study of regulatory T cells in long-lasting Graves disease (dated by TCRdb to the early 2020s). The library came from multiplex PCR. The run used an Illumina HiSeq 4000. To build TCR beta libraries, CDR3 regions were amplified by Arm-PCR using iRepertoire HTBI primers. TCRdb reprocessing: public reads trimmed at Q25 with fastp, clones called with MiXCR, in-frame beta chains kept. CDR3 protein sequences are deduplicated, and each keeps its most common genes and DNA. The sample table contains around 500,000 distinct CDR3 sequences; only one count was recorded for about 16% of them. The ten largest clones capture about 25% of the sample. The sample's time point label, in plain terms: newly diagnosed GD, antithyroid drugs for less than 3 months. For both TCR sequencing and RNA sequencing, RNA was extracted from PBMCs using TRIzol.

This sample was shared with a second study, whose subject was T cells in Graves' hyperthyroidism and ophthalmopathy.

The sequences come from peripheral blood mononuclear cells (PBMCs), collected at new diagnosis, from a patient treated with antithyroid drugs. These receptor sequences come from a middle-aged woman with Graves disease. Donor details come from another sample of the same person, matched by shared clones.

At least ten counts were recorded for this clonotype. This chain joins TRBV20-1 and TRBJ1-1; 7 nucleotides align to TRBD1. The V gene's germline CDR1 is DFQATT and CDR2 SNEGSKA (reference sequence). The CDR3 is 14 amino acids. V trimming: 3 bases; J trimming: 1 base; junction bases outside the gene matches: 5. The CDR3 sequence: CSARGDSQNTEAFF. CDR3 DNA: TGCAGTGCTAGGGGGGACAGCCAGAACACTGAAGCTTTCTTT.

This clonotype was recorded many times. In nucleotides, the CDR3 is TGTGCCAGCTCACCACGGCAGGGGATAAGCGAGCAGTACTTC. This translates into CASSPRQGISEQYF. V usage is TRBV18 and J usage is TRBJ2-7, with a possible D match to TRBD1 (6 bases). The CDR3 covers 14 residues. CDR1 is KGHSH, CDR2 LQKENI, per germline. Trimming shortened V by 1 base and J by 6 bases, and 13 bases separated the two germline ends.

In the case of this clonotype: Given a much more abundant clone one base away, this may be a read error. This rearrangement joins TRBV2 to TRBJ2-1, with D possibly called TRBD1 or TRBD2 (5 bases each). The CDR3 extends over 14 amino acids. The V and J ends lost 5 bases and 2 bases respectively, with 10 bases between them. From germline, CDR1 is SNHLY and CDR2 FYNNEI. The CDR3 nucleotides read TGTGCCAGCAGTAAAGAGGGGACCTACAATGAGCAGTTCTTC. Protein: CASSKEGTYNEQFF. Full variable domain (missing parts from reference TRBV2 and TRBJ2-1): EPEVTQTPSHQVTQMGQEVILRCVPISNHLYFYWYRQILGQKVEFLVSFYNNEISEKSEIFDDQFSVERPDGSNFTLKIRSTKLEDSAMYFCASSKEGTYNEQFFGPGTRLTVL.

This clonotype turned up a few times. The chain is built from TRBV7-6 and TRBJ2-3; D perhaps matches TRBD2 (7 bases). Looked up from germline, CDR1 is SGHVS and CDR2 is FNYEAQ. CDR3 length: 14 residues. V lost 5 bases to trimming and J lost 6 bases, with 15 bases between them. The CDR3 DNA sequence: TGTGCCAGCAGCGGCCGAAGGGGGGGGGATACGCAGTATTTT. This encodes CASSGRRGGDTQYF.

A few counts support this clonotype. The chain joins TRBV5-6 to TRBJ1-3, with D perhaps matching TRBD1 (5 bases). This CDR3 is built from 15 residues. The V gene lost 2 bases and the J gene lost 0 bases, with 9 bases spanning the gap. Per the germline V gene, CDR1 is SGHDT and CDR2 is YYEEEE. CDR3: CASSLQVYSGNTIYF. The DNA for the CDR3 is TGTGCCAGCAGCTTACAGGTCTACTCTGGAAACACCATATATTTT.